These 13 T cell receptor beta chains came from one sample sequenced in a study of shared clonotypes between healthy human individuals. The table came from immunoSEQ multiplex PCR; TCRdb's copy has only in-frame clones and leaves some out. The table includes about 480,000 clones, nearly 80% detected once. Sequencing was performed on PBMCs. These receptors came from a woman in her 40s in good health. Some clones in this sample may be carry-over from other donors' samples.

V gene TRBV2 combines with J gene TRBJ1-3, with 8 bases lining up with TRBD1. Germline-derived CDR1 and CDR2 are SNHLY and FYNNEI. The CDR3 has 14 amino acids. V lost 7 bases and J lost 4; bases outside the gene matches: 6. The CDR3 DNA reads as TGTGCCAGCATCCAAGACAGGGGCGGAAACACCATATATTTT. Translated, it gives CASIQDRGGNTIYF.

The chain couples TRBV21-1 to TRBJ2-2. TRBV21-1 has pseudogene status. The CDR3 loop spans 15 amino acids. DNA for the CDR3: TGTGCCAGCAGCAAAGTGGGGACGAACACCGGGGAGCTGTTTTTT. Translation: CASSKVGTNTGELFF.

This rearrangement joins TRBV7-3 to TRBJ1-4; tentatively, D is TRBD1 (6 bases). This CDR3 comprises 17 residues. Germline CDR1 and CDR2: SGHTA and FQGTGA. Trimming left V 1 base short and J 7 bases short, with 19 bases between. This chain's CDR3 is CASSLMGQGGGPEKLFF. In nucleotides, the CDR3 is TGTGCCAGCAGCTTAATGGGGCAGGGAGGGGGACCTGAAAAACTGTTTTTT.

The chain joins TRBV28 to TRBJ2-7, with 13 bases aligning to TRBD2. In germline, CDR1 is MDHEN, CDR2 SYDVKM. V trimming: 4 bases; J trimming: 8 bases; junction bases outside the gene matches: 5. The CDR3 sequence is 14 residues long. The CDR3 sequence: CASSSPGLAGKQYF. CDR3 nucleotides: TGTGCCAGCAGTTCCCCGGGACTAGCGGGAAAGCAGTACTTC.

The rearrangement links TRBV6-5 to TRBJ1-4, with 8 bases matching TRBD1. Unmatched junction bases numbered 12, after V lost 5 bases and J lost 10 bases. Per the germline V gene, CDR1 is MNHEY and CDR2 is SVGAGI. The CDR3 has 15 amino acids. This chain's CDR3 is CASSPDTGGGRKLFF. The CDR3 bases are TGTGCCAGCAGTCCTGATACAGGGGGAGGGAGAAAACTGTTTTTT.

This clone was counted a few times. V usage is TRBV19 and J usage is TRBJ2-3; D possibly corresponds to TRBD2 (5 bases). This CDR3 has 13 amino acids. V lost 1 base to trimming and J lost 6 bases, with 8 bases between them. Per the germline V gene, CDR1 is LNHDA and CDR2 is SQIVND (reference sequence). The CDR3 nucleotides are TGTGCCAGTAGTATAGCGGGAAGGGATACGCAGTATTTT. Protein sequence: CASSIAGRDTQYF.

This chain joins TRBV4-1 and TRBJ1-1; D gene unclear. The CDR3 is 14 amino acids. Germline V lookup: CDR1 MGHRA, CDR2 YSYEKL. V was trimmed by 1 base and J by 2 bases, leaving 8 bases between them. The CDR3 protein is CASSQGAVNTEAFF. CDR3 coding DNA: TGCGCCAGCAGCCAAGGGGCAGTAAACACTGAAGCTTTCTTT.

The chain uses TRBV19 and TRBJ2-1; 7 bases are shared with TRBD1. CDR3 length equals 14 residues. With V trimmed by 7 bases and J by 1 base, 4 bases remained unmatched. Germline assignment: CDR1 LNHDA and CDR2 SQIVND (reference sequence). DNA of the CDR3: TGTGCCAGTACCGACAGGGATTCCTACAATGAGCAGTTCTTC. It specifies CASTDRDSYNEQFF.

The chain joins TRBV16 to TRBJ1-2, with unresolved D. Germline loops: CDR1 KGHSY, CDR2 FQNENV. V was trimmed by 0 bases and J by 7 bases, leaving 9 bases between them. This CDR3 comprises 13 residues. The CDR3 protein is CASSQSFWSGYTF. CDR3 nucleotides: TGTGCCAGCAGCCAATCTTTCTGGAGTGGCTACACCTTC. The full variable domain, with the rest looked up from reference TRBV16 and TRBJ1-2, is GEEVAQTPKHLVRGEGQKAKLYCAPIKGHSYVFWYQQVLKNEFKFLISFQNENVFDETGMPKERFSAKCLPNSPCSLEIQATKLEDSAVYFCASSQSFWSGYTFGSGTRLTVV.

CDR3 nucleotide sequence: TGTGCCAGCAGTTTGCAAGGACAGCACTACGAGCAGTACTTC. It codes for CASSLQGQHYEQYF. V usage is TRBV28 and J usage is TRBJ2-7, with a possible D match to TRBD1 (6 bases). The length of the CDR3 is 14 residues. Germline CDR1 is MDHEN and CDR2 is SYDVKM. Trimming removed 3 bases from V and 3 bases from J, with 12 bases in between.

This clone was detected a few times. This chain connects TRBV7-9 to TRBJ2-3; 7 nucleotides line up with TRBD2. This CDR3 spans 13 amino acids. The trim removed 10 bases at V and 3 bases at J, leaving 7 bases unmatched. Germline CDR1 is SEHNR and CDR2 is FQNEAQ (reference sequence). The CDR3: CATGGLRTDTQYF. The DNA of the CDR3 is TGTGCCACCGGGGGACTAAGGACAGATACGCAGTATTTT.

The chain recombines TRBV9 with TRBJ2-1; 12 nucleotides match TRBD2. Unmatched junction bases numbered 5, after V lost 4 bases and J lost 6 bases. Germline V gives CDR1 SGDLS, CDR2 YYNGEE. This CDR3 is built from 15 residues. The DNA for the CDR3 is TGTGCCAGCAGCCTAGGACTAGCGGGAAGCAATGAGCAGTTCTTC. Translation gives CASSLGLAGSNEQFF. The variable domain in full, completed from reference TRBV9 and TRBJ2-1, reads DSGVTQTPKHLITATGQRVTLRCSPRSGDLSVYWYQQSLDQGLQFLIQYYNGEERAKGNILERFSAQQFPDLHSELNLSSLELGDSALYFCASSLGLAGSNEQFFGPGTRLTVL.

The chain links TRBV28 to TRBJ2-7; 9 bases line up with TRBD1. The CDR3 is 15 amino acids. With V trimmed by 3 bases and J by 6 bases, 9 bases remained unmatched. CDR1 and CDR2 from the germline V gene are MDHEN and SYDVKM. The CDR3: CASSLHLQGASEQYF. Written as DNA, the CDR3 is TGTGCCAGCAGTTTGCATTTACAGGGGGCAAGCGAGCAGTACTTC.